What follows is one T cell receptor (beta chain) and its context. Assay used: immunoSEQ multiplex PCR; TCRdb lists only in-frame clones, some missing. In the table there are about 240,000 clones, more than 75% of which are singletons. These data are taken from a study of blood T cell repertoires in COVID-19. Germline CDR1 is MNHEY and CDR2 is SVGAGI. The CDR3 sequence is 15 residues long. V lost 6 bases to trimming and J lost 2 bases; unmatched junction nucleotides: 6. The sequencing input was peripheral blood. The clonotype comes from a woman aged 30 to 39 who had recovered from COVID-19. The chain uses TRBV6-5 and TRBJ2-7; 11 nucleotides agree with TRBD2. The CDR3 spells CASSFLSGGAYEQYF. The CDR3 DNA reads as TGTGCCAGCAGCTTTCTTAGCGGGGGGGCCTACGAGCAGTACTTC.